This T cell receptor (beta chain) was sequenced during a study of OX40 agonist ivuxolimab in advanced cancers. Per germline, CDR1 SGHRS and CDR2 YFSETQ. The V end was cut by 4 bases, the J end by 3 bases, with 9 bases between. The CDR3 is 13 amino acids. Using immunoSEQ multiplex PCR, the repertoire was profiled, and TCRdb retains in-frame clones only, with some absent. The sample has tens of thousands of clones, roughly 91% seen once. Sequencing was performed on CD4+ or CD8+ T cells sorted from blood, taken in a trial of the OX40 agonist ivuxolimab. This sequence was found in an adult with an advanced solid tumor such as melanoma, head and neck, liver or kidney cancer. The chain is built from TRBV5-1 and TRBJ2-3; D is undetermined. CDR3 nucleotide sequence: TGCGCCAGCAGCCCGATACGGACAGATACGCAGTATTTT. This codes for CASSPIRTDTQYF.